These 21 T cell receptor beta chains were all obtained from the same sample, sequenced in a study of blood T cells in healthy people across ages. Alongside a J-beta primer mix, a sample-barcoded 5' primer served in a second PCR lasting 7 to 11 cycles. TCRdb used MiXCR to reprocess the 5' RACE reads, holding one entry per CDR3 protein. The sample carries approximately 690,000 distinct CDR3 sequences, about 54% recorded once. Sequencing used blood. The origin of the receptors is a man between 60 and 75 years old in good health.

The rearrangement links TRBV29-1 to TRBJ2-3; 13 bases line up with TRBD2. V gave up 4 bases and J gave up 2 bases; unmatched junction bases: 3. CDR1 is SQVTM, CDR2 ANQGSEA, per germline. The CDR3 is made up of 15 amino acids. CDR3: CSVGTSGGYTDTQYF. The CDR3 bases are TGCAGCGTTGGGACTAGCGGGGGATACACAGATACGCAGTATTTT.

The chain's CDR3 is CASSLSGTGGREQYF. As DNA, the CDR3 is TGTGCCAGCAGCCTATCCGGGACAGGGGGCCGCGAGCAGTACTTC. V usage is TRBV7-2 and J usage is TRBJ2-7; 12 nucleotides agree with TRBD1. Unmatched junction bases numbered 8, after V lost 5 bases and J lost 6 bases. This CDR3 comprises 15 residues. Germline assignment: CDR1 SGHTA and CDR2 FQGNSA. Full variable domain (remainder filled in from reference TRBV7-2 and TRBJ2-7): GAGVSQSPSNKVTEKGKDVELRCDPISGHTALYWYRQSLGQGLEFLIYFQGNSAPDKSGLPSDRFSAERTGGSVSTLTIQRTQQEDSAVYLCASSLSGTGGREQYFGPGTRLTVT.

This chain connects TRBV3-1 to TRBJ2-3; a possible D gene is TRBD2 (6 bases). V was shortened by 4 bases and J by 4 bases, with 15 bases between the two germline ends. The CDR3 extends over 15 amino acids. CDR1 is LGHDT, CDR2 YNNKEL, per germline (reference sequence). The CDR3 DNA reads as TGTGCCAGCAGCCCCAGGGACTCGCCAGCAGATACGCAGTATTTT. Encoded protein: CASSPRDSPADTQYF.

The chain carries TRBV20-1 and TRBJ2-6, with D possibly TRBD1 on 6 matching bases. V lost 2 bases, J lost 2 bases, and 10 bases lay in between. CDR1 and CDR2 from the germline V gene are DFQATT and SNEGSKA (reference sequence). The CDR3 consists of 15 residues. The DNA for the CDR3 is TGCAGTGCTAGACCGGGACAAGCTGGGGCCAACGTCCTGACTTTC. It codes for CSARPGQAGANVLTF.

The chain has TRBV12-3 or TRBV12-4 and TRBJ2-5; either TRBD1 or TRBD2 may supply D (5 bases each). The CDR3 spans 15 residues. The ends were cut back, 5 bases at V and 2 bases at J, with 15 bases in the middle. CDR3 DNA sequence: TGTGCCAGCAGTATGACCGGGACCTTACAAGAGACCCAGTACTTC. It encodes CASSMTGTLQETQYF.

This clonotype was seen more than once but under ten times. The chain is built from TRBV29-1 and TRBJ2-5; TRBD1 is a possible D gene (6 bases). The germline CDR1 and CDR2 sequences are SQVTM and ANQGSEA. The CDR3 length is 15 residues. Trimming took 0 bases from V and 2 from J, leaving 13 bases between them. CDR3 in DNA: TGCAGCGTTGAAGATAGGGGGAGATTTCAAGAGACCCAGTACTTC. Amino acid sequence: CSVEDRGRFQETQYF.

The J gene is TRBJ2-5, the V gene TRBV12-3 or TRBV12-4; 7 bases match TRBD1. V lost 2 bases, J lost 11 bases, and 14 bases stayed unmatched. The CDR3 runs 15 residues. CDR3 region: CASSLRQGGSNEQYF. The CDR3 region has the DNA TGTGCCAGCAGTTTAAGACAGGGTGGGTCCAATGAGCAGTACTTC.

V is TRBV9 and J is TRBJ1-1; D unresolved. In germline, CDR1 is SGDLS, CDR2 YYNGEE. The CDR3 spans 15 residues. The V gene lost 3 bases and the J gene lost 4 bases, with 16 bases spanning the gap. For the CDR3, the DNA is TGTGCCAGCAGCGCAGTAGGAGGTGGGTTCACTGAAGCTTTCTTT. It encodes CASSAVGGGFTEAFF.

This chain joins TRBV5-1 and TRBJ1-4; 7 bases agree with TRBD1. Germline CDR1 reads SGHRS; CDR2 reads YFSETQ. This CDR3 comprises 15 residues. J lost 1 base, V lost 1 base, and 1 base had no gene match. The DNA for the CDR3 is TGCGCCAGCAGCTTGCAGGGGGAAACTAATGAAAAACTGTTTTTT. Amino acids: CASSLQGETNEKLFF.

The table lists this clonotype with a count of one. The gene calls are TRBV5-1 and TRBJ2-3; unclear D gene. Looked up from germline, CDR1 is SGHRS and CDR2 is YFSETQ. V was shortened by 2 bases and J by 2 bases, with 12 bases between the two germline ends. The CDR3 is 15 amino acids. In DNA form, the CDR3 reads TGCGCCAGCAGCTTTAAATGGGCCCCCACAGATACGCAGTATTTT. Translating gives CASSFKWAPTDTQYF.

The CDR3 spells CASSHTGARGYTF. The CDR3 DNA reads as TGTGCCAGCAGCCATACAGGGGCTCGTGGCTACACCTTC. The chain links TRBV6-1 to TRBJ1-2; 7 bases line up with TRBD1. Germline CDR1 MNHNS, CDR2 SASEGT. This CDR3 is 13 amino acids long. The V segment lost 6 bases and the J segment 7 bases; nucleotides outside the gene matches: 8.

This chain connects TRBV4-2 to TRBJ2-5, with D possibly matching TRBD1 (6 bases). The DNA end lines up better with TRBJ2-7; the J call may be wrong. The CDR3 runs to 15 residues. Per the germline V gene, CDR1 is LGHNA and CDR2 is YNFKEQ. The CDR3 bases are TGTGCCAGCAGCCCCGCACAGGGCAGCGCCTACGAGCAGTACTTC. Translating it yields CASSPAQGSAYEQYF.

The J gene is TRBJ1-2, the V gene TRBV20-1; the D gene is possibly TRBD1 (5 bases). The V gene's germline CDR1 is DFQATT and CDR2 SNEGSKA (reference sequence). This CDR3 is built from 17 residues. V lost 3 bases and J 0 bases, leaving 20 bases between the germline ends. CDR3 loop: CSASPPLGALTNYGYTF. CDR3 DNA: TGCAGTGCTAGTCCTCCTTTAGGGGCCCTAACTAACTATGGCTACACCTTC.

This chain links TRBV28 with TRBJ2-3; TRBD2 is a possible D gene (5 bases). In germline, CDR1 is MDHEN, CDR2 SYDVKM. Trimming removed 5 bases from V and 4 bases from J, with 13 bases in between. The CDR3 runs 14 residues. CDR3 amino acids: CASSPGSRPDTQYF. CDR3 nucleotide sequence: TGTGCCAGCAGTCCGGGATCCCGACCAGATACGCAGTATTTT.

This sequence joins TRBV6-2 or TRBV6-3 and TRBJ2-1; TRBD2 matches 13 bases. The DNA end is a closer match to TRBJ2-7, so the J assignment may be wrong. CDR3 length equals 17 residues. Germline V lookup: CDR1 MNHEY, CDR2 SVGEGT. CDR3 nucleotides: TGTGCCAGCAGACCCAGGACTAGCGGGAGATTAAACTACGAGCAGTACTTC. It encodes CASRPRTSGRLNYEQYF.

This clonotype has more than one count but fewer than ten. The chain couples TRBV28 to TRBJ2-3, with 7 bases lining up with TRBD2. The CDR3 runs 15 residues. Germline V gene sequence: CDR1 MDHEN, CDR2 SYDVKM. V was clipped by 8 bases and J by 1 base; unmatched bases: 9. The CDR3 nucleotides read TGTGCCAGCGGACGGGGGGAGTGGGGCACAGATACGCAGTATTTT. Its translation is CASGRGEWGTDTQYF. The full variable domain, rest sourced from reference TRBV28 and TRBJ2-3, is DVKVTQSSRYLVKRTGEKVFLECVQDMDHENMFWYRQDPGLGLRLIYFSYDVKMKEKGDIPEGYSVSREKKERFSLILESASTNQTSMYLCASGRGEWGTDTQYFGPGTRLTVL.

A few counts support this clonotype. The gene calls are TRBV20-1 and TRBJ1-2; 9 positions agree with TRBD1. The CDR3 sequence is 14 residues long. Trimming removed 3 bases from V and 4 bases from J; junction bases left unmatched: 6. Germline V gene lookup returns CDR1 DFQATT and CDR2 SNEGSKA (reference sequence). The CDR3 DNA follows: TGCAGTGCTAGCTCAACAGGGGGCGCCTATGGCTACACCTTC. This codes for CSASSTGGAYGYTF.

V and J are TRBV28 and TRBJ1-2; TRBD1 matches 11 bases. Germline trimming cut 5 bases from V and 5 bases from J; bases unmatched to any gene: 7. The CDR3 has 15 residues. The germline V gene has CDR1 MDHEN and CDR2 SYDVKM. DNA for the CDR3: TGTGCCAGCAGTCCCCGGACAGGGGGCTGGTATGGCTACACCTTC. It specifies CASSPRTGGWYGYTF.

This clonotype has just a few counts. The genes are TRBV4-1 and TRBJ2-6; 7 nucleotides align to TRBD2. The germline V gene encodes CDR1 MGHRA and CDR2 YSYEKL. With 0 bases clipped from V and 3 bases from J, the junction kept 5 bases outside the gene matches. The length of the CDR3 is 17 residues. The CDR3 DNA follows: TGCGCCAGCAGCCAAGAAAGCCGGGGGGATGGGGCCAACGTCCTGACTTTC. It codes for CASSQESRGDGANVLTF.

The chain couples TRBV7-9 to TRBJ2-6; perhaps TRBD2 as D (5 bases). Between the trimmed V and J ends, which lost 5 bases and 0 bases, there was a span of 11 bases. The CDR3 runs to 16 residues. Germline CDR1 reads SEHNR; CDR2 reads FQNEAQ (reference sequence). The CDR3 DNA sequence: TGTGCCAGCAGCCCCGCGGGTAGCTCTGGGGCCAACGTCCTGACTTTC. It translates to CASSPAGSSGANVLTF. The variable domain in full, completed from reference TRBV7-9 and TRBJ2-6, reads DTGVSQNPRHKITKRGQNVTFRCDPISEHNRLYWYRQTLGQGPEFLTYFQNEAQLEKSRLLSDRFSAERPKGSFSTLEIQRTEQGDSAMYLCASSPAGSSGANVLTFGAGSRLTVL.

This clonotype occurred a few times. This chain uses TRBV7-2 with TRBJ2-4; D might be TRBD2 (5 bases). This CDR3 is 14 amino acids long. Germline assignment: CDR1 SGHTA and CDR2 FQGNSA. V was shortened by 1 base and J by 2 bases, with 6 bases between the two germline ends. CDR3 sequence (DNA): TGTGCCAGCAGCTTAGGAGGGTCCAAAAACATTCAGTACTTC. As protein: CASSLGGSKNIQYF.